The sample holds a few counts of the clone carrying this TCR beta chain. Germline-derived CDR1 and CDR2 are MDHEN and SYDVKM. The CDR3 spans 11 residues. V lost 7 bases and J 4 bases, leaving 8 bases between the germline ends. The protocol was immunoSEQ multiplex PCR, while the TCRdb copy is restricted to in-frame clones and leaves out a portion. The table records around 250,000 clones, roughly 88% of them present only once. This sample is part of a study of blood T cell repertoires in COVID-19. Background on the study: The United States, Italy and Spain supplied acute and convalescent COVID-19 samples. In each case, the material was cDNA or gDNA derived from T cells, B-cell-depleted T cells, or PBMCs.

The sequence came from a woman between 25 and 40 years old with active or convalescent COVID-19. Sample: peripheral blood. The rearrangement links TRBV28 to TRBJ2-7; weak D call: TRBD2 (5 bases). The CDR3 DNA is TGTGCCAGCATAAGCGGTTACGAGCAGTACTTC. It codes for CASISGYEQYF.